This paragraph reports one T cell receptor beta chain. Its antigen is as yet unknown. Ranging in age from roughly 6 to 100, the donors were healthy Caucasian individuals from Russia. The data derive from a study of blood T cells in healthy people across ages. The study, taken as a whole, reports: Estimates drawn from one million T cells were deemed to understate diversity.

Through a sample-barcoded 5' primer and a J-beta primer mix, a second PCR was run for about 6 to 11 cycles. All cDNA molecules were each tagged by a template-switch adaptor with 12 random nucleotides. From the 5' RACE reads, TCRdb called clonotypes with MiXCR, one entry per CDR3 protein. The sample contains hundreds of thousands of distinct CDR3 sequences, roughly 34% of which appear only once. The germline V gene has CDR1 SGHDN and CDR2 FVKESK. This CDR3 has 18 residues. The TCR sequence derives from a young man in good health. V gene TRBV14 combines with J gene TRBJ2-1, with 12 nucleotides matching TRBD2. Judging by the DNA end, TRBJ2-7 fits better; the J call may be wrong. Material for sequencing was blood. The CDR3 DNA sequence: TGTGCCAGCAGCCAAGTGACTAGCGGGGGCTCCTTATACAATGAGCAGTACTTC. Its translation is CASSQVTSGGSLYNEQYF.